The subject of this entry is one T cell receptor beta chain. Its antigen is undetermined. The data originate from a study of shared clonotypes between healthy human individuals. The overall study: Every donor yielded three CD4 naive, three CD4 memory, two CD8 naive and one CD8 memory plate.

CDR1 SGHTS and CDR2 YDEGEE come from the germline V gene. There are 13 residues in the CDR3. The germline V and J ends were trimmed by 5 bases and 2 bases, with 11 bases remaining between them. For each subset, genomic DNA was distributed in equal portions over several immunoSEQ plates. The DNA input per sorted-subset replicate PCR was 200 ng, corresponding to 25,000 to 30,000 T cell genomes. TCRdb's table, derived via immunoSEQ multiplex PCR, lists solely in-frame clones and lacks some. The top ten clones hold roughly 0.45% of a sample with roughly 1.5 million clones, 98% of them seen once. The study, taken as a whole, reports: Sharing across four donors was highest in naive CD4 (roughly 5%) and lowest in memory CD8 (0.4%).

The specimen was naive CD4+ T cells sorted from blood. Sample subset: CD45RA+ positively selected. The chain carries TRBV5-8 and TRBJ2-7, with a tentative D call TRBD2 (6 bases). The sequence derives from a man younger than 45 in good health. The CDR3 nucleotides read TGTGCCAGCAGATTTAGCGGTACCTACGAGCAGTACTTC. Amino acid sequence: CASRFSGTYEQYF.